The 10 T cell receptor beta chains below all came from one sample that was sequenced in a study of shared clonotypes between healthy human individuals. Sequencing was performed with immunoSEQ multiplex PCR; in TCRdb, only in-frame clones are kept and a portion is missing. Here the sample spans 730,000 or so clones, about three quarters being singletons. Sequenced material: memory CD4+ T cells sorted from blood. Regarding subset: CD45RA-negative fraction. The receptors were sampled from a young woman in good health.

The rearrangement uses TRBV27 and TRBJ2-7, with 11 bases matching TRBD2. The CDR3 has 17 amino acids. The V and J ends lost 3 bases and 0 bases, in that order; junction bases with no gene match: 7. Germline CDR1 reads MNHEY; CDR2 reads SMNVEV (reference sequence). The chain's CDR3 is CASSLIGTSGYSYEQYF. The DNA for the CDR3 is TGTGCCAGCAGTTTGATCGGGACTAGCGGCTACTCCTACGAGCAGTACTTC.

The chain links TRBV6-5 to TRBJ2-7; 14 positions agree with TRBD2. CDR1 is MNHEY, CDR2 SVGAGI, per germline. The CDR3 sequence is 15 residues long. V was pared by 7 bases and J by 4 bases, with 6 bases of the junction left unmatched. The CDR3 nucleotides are TGTGCCAGCATGGGACTAGCGGGAGTGGAATACGAGCAGTACTTC. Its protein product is CASMGLAGVEYEQYF.

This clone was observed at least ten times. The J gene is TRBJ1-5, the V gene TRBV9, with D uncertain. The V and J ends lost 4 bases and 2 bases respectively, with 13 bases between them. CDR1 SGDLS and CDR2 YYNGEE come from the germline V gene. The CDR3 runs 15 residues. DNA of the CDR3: TGTGCCAGCAGCCCGCGGGCCTCCGGCAATCAGCCCCAGCATTTT. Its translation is CASSPRASGNQPQHF.

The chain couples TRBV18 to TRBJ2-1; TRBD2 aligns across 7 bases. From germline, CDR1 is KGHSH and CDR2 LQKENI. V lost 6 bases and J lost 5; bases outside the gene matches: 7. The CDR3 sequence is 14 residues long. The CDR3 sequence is CASSFKRDHNEQFF. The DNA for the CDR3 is TGTGCCAGCTCCTTTAAGCGGGATCACAATGAGCAGTTCTTC.

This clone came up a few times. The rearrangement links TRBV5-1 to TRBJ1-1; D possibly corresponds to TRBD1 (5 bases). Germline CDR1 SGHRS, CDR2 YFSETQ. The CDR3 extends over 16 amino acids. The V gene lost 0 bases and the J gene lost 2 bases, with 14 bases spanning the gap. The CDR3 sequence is CASSLGSEGLNTEAFF. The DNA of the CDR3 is TGCGCCAGCAGCTTGGGTAGCGAGGGGCTCAACACTGAAGCTTTCTTT.

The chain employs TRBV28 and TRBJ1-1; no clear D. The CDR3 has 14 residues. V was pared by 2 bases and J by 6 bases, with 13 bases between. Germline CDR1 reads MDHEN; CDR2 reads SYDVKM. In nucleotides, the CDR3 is TGTGCCAGCAGTTTAGGGATCGGATTGGCTGAAGCTTTCTTT. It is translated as CASSLGIGLAEAFF.

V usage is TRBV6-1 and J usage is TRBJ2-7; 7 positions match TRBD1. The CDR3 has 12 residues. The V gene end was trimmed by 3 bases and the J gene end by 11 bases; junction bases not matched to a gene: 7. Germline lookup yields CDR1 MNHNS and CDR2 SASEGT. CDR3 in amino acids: CASSEQDRRKYF. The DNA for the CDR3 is TGTGCCAGCAGTGAGCAGGACAGGAGGAAGTACTTC.

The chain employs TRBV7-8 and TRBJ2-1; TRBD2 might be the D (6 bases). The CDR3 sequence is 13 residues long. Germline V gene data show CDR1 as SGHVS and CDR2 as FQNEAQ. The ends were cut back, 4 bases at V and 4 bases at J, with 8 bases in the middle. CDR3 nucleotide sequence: TGTGCCAGCAGCTCGGGACTGTACAATGAGCAGTTCTTC. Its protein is CASSSGLYNEQFF. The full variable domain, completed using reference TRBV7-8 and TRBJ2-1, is GAGVSQSPRYKVAKRGQDVALRCDPISGHVSLFWYQQALGQGPEFLTYFQNEAQLDKSGLPSDRFFAERPEGSVSTLKIQRTQQEDSAVYLCASSSGLYNEQFFGPGTRLTVL.

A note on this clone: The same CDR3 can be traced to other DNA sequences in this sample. CDR3 protein: CASSLVAGNTEAFF. As DNA, the CDR3 is TGTGCCAGCAGCTTAGTAGCCGGGAACACTGAAGCTTTCTTT. The genes are TRBV7-8 and TRBJ1-1; D ambiguous. This CDR3 spans 14 amino acids. The V gene lost 1 base and the J gene lost 1 base, with 7 bases spanning the gap. Looked up from germline, CDR1 is SGHVS and CDR2 is FQNEAQ.

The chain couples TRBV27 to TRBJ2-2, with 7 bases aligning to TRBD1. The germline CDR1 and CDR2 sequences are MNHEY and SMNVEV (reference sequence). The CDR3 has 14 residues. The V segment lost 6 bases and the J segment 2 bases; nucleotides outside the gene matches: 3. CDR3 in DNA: TGTGCCAGCAGAAGGGACAGAAACACCGGGGAGCTGTTTTTT. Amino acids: CASRRDRNTGELFF.